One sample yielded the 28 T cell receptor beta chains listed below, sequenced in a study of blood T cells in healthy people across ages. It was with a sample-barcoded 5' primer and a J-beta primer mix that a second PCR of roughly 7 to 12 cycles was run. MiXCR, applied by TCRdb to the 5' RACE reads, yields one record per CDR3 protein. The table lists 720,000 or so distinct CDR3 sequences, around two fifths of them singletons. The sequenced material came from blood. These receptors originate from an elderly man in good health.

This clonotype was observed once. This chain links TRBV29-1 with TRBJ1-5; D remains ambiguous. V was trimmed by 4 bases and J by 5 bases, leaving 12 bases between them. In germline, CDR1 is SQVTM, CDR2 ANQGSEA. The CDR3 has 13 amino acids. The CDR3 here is CSVATGSYQPQHF. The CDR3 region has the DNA TGCAGCGTTGCTACCGGGAGTTATCAGCCCCAGCATTTT.

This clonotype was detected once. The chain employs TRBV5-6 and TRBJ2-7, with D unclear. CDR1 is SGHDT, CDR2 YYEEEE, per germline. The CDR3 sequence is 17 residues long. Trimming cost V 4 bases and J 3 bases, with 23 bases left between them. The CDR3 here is CASSPLPGRTMGYEQYF. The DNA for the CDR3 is TGTGCCAGCAGCCCTCTCCCGGGCAGAACGATGGGCTACGAGCAGTACTTC.

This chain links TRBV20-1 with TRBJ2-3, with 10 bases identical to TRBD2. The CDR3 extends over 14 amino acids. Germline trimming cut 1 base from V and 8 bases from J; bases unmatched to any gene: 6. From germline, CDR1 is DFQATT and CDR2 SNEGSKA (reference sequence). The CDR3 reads CSARGLAGAGTQYF. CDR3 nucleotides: TGCAGTGCTAGAGGGCTAGCGGGAGCCGGTACGCAGTATTTT.

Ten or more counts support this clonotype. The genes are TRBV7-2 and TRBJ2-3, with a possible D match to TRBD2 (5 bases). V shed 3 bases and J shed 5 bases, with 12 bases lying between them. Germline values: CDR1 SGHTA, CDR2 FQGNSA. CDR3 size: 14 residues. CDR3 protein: CASSLDSARDTQYF. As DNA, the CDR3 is TGTGCCAGCAGCTTGGATAGCGCAAGAGATACGCAGTATTTT.

CDR3 amino acids: CASSSGSGRAVQDTQYF. DNA of the CDR3: TGTGCCAGCAGCTCCGGAAGCGGGAGGGCCGTTCAAGATACGCAGTATTTT. The gene calls are TRBV7-3 and TRBJ2-3; 10 bases fit TRBD2. CDR1 is SGHTA and CDR2 is FQGTGA in the germline V gene. The CDR3 runs to 17 residues. Trimming at V came to 4 bases and at J to 5 bases, leaving 12 bases not matched to a gene.

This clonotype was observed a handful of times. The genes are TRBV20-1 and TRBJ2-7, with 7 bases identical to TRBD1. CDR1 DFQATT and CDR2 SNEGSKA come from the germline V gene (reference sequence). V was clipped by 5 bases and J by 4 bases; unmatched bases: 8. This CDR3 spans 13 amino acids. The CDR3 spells CSASIRGWYEQYF. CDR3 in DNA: TGCAGTGCTTCAATCAGGGGGTGGTACGAGCAGTACTTC.

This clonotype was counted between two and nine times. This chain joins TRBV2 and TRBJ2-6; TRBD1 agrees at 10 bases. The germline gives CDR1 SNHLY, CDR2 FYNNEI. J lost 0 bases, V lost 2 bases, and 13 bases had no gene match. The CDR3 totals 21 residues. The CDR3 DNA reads TGTGCCAGCAGTGAACTTCACGTGGGACAGGGGAGACACTCTGGGGCCAACGTCCTGACTTTC. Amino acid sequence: CASSELHVGQGRHSGANVLTF.

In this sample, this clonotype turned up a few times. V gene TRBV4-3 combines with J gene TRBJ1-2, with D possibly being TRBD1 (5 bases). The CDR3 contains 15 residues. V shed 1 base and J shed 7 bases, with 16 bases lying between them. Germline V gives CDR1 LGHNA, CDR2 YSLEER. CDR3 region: CASSQGLDQGSGYTF. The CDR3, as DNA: TGCGCCAGCAGCCAAGGCCTGGACCAGGGAAGTGGCTACACCTTC.

The CDR3 sequence is CASSTGGLINEQFF. In nucleotides, the CDR3 is TGTGCCAGCTCGACGGGGGGGCTTATCAATGAGCAGTTCTTC. This chain connects TRBV18 to TRBJ2-1; 8 bases match TRBD2. Trimming took 6 bases from V and 6 from J; bases not matched to a gene: 7. Germline lookup yields CDR1 KGHSH and CDR2 LQKENI. The CDR3 runs 14 residues.

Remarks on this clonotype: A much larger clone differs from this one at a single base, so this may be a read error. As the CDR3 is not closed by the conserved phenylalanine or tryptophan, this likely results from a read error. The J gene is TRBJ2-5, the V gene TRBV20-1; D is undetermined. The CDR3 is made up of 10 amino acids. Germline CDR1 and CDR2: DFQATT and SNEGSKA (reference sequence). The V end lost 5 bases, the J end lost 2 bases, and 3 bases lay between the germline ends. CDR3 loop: CSASQETQYL. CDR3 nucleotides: TGCAGTGCTTCTCAAGAGACCCAGTACCTC.

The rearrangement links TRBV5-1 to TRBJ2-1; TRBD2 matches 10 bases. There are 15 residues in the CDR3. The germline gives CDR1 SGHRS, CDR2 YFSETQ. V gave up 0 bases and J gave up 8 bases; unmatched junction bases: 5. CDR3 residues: CASSLGSGRDHEQFF. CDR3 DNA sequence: TGCGCCAGCAGCTTGGGGAGCGGGAGGGACCATGAGCAGTTCTTC.

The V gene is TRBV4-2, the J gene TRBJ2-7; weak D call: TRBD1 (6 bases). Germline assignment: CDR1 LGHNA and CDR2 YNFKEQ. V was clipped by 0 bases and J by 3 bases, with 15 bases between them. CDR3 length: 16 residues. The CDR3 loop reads CASSQEDRTIYYEQYF. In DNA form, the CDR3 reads TGTGCCAGCAGCCAAGAAGACAGGACCATATACTACGAGCAGTACTTC.

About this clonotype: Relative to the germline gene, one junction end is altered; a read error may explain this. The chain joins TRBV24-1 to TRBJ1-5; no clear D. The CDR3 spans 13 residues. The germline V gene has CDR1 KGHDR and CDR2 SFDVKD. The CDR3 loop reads CATSDVTNQPRHF. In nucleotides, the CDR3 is TGTGCCACCAGTGATGTCACGAATCAGCCCCGGCATTTT.

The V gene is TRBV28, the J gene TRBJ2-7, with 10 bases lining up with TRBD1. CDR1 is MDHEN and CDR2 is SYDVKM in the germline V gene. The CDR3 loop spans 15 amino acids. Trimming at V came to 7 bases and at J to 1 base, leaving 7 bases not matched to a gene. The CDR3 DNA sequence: TGTGCCAGCATGGAGCTGGGACAGGGGTCCTACGAGCAGTACTTC. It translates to CASMELGQGSYEQYF. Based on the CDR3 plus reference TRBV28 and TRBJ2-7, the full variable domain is DVKVTQSSRYLVKRTGEKVFLECVQDMDHENMFWYRQDPGLGLRLIYFSYDVKMKEKGDIPEGYSVSREKKERFSLILESASTNQTSMYLCASMELGQGSYEQYFGPGTRLTVT.

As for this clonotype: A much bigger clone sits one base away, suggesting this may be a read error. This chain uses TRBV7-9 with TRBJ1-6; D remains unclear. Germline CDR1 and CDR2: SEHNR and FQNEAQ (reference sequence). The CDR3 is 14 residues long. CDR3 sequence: CAGSLARGNSPLHF. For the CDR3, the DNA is TGTGCCGGCAGCTTAGCGCGTGGTAATTCACCCCTCCACTTT.

CDR3 amino acids: CASSRWGQDSQETQYF. In DNA form, the CDR3 reads TGTGCCAGCAGTCGATGGGGACAGGACTCCCAAGAGACCCAGTACTTC. This chain uses TRBV6-2 or TRBV6-3 with TRBJ2-5; 8 bases align to TRBD1. This CDR3 is built from 16 residues. Trimming at V came to 5 bases and at J to 1 base, leaving 9 bases not matched to a gene. Germline assignment: CDR1 MNHEY and CDR2 SVGEGT.

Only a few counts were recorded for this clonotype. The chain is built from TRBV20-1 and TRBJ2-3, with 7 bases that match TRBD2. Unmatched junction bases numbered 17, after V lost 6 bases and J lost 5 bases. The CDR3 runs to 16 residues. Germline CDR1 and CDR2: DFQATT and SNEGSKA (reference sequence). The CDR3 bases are TGCAGTGCCATCTACGAGGCGCGGGGGTTTAGAGATACGCAGTATTTT. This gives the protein CSAIYEARGFRDTQYF.

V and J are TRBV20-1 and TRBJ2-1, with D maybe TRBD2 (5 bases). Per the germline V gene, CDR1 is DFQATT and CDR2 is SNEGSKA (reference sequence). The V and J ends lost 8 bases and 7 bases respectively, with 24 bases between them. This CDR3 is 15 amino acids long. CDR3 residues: CSPTRGAEGQNEQFF. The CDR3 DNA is TGCAGTCCCACCCGGGGAGCGGAAGGGCAGAATGAGCAGTTCTTC.

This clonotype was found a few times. The CDR3 bases are TGTGCCAGCAACCTTGTAGCGGGTGGGAGCTCCTACGAGCAGTACTTC. This encodes CASNLVAGGSSYEQYF. The chain is built from TRBV28 and TRBJ2-7, with 7 positions matching TRBD2. J lost 0 bases, V lost 7 bases, and 12 bases had no gene match. Germline assignment: CDR1 MDHEN and CDR2 SYDVKM. The CDR3 runs 16 residues.

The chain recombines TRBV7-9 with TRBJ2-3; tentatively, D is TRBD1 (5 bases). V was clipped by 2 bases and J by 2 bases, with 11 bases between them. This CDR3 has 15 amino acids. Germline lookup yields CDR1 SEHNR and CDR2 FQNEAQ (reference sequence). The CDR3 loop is CASSLSDSYTDTQYF. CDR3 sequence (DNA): TGTGCCAGCAGCTTAAGTGACAGCTACACAGATACGCAGTATTTT. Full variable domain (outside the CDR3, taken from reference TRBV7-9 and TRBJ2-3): DTGVSQNPRHKITKRGQNVTFRCDPISEHNRLYWYRQTLGQGPEFLTYFQNEAQLEKSRLLSDRFSAERPKGSFSTLEIQRTEQGDSAMYLCASSLSDSYTDTQYFGPGTRLTVL.

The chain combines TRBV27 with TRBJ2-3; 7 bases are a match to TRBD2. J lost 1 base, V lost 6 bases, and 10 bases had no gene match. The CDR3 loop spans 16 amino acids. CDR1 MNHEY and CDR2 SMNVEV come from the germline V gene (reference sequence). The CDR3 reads CASRNRAGLGTDTQYF. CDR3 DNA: TGTGCCAGCAGGAACCGAGCGGGATTGGGCACAGATACGCAGTATTTT.

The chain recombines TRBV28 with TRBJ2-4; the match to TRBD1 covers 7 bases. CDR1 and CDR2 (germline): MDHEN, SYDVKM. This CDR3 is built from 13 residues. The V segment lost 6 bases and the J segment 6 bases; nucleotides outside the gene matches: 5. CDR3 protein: CASRAGGPNIQYF. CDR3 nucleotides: TGTGCCAGCAGGGCAGGGGGTCCAAACATTCAGTACTTC.

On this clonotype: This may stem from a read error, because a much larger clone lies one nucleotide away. CDR3 in amino acids: CASSQSGRAGDDEQFF. The CDR3 nucleotides read TGCGCCAGCAGCCAGTCTGGGAGGGCCGGGGACGATGAGCAGTTCTTC. V and J are TRBV4-3 and TRBJ2-1; 7 nucleotides match TRBD2. With 3 bases clipped from V and 8 bases from J, the junction kept 13 bases outside the gene matches. Germline CDR1 LGHNA, CDR2 YSLEER. The CDR3 is made up of 16 amino acids.

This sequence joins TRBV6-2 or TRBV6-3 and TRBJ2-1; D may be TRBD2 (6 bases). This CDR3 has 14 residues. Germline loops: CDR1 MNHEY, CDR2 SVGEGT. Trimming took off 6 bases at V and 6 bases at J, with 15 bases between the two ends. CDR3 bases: TGTGCCAGCAGCCGGGAGAGACTCCTCAATGAGCAGTTCTTC. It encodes CASSRERLLNEQFF.

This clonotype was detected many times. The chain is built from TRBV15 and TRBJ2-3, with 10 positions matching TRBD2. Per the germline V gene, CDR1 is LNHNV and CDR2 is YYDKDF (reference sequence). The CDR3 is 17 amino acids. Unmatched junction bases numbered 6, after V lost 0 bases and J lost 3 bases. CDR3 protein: CATSRDPSGRVTDTQYF. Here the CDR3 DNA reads TGTGCCACCAGCAGAGATCCCAGCGGGAGGGTGACAGATACGCAGTATTTT.

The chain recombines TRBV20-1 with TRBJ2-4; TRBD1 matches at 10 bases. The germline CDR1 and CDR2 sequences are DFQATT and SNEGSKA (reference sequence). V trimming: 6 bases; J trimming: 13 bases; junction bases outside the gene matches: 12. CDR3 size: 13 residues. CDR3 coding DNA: TGCAGTGCGGGACAGGGGATTCACTACGTGCAGTACTTC. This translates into CSAGQGIHYVQYF.

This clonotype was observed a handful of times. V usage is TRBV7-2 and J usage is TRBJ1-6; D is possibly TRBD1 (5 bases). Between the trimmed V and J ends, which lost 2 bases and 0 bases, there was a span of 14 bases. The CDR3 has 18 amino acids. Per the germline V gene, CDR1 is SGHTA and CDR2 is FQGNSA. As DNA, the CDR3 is TGTGCCAGCAGCTTATACGGGGCTTCGGGCTCCTATAATTCACCCCTCCACTTT. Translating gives CASSLYGASGSYNSPLHF.

The CDR3 bases are TGTGCCAGCAGCTTGGGTATCCCATTGAATTATGGCTACACCTTC. This translates into CASSLGIPLNYGYTF. The chain is built from TRBV5-5 and TRBJ1-2; D remains unclear. This CDR3 has 15 amino acids. Germline CDR1 reads SGHKS; CDR2 reads YYEKEE (reference sequence). V was clipped by 0 bases and J by 5 bases, with 14 bases between them.